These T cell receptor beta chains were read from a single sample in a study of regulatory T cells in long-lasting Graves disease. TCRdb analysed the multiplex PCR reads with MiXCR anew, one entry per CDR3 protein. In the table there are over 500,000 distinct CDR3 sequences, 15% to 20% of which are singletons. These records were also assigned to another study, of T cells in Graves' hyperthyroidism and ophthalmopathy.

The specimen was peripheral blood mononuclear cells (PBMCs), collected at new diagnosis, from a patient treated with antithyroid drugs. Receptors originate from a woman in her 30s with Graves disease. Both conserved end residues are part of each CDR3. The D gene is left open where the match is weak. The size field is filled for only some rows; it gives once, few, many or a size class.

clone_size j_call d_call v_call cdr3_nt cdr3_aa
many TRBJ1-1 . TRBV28 TGTGCCAGCACACTACACCGTGAAGCTTTCTTT CASTLHREAFF
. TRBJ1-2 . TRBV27 TGTGCCAGCAGTTCCCCGAGTTCCACAGGCCGATATGGCTACACCTTC CASSSPSSTGRYGYTF
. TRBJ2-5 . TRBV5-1 TGCGCCAGCAGCTGGAGGGGTCAAGAGACCCAGTACTTC CASSWRGQETQYF
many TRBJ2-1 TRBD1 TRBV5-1 TGCGCCAGCAGAGGGGTTGGGGACAGGAATGAGCAGTTCTTC CASRGVGDRNEQFF
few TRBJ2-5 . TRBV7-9 TGTGCCAGCCGCGCCCTGGTTCCGGAGACCCAGTACTTC CASRALVPETQYF
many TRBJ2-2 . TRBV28 TGTGCCAGCCTAGGCAGGGGCCACGGGGAGCTGTTTTTT CASLGRGHGELFF
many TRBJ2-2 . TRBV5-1 TGCGCCAGCAGCCCGAGGGTAAACACCGGGGAGCTGTTTTTT CASSPRVNTGELFF
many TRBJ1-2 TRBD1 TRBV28 TGTGCCAGCAGCTCGGGAGGGACAGGGGCTTCTGGCTACACCTTC CASSSGGTGASGYTF
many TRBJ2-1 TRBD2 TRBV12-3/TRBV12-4 TGTGCCAGCAGGCCCGGGACTAGCGTCGAGCAGTTCTTC CASRPGTSVEQFF
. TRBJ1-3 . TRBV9 TGTGCCAGCAACTTAGAGGGTACTGGAAACACCATATATTTT CASNLEGTGNTIYF
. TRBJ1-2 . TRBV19 TGTGCCAGTAGTATAGATTTCTCGTCTAACTATGGCTACACCTTC CASSIDFSSNYGYTF
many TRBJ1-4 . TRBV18 TGTGCCAGCTCTCCTCCCGGGAATCGAAATGAAAAACTGTTTTTT CASSPPGNRNEKLFF
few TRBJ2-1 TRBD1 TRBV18 TGTGCCAGCTCACCGGACAGGGGGCGCTTAAATGAGCAGTTCTTC CASSPDRGRLNEQFF
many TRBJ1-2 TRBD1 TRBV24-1 TGTGCCACCAGTGATCGGACAGGGGAAAGCTATGGCTACACCTTC CATSDRTGESYGYTF
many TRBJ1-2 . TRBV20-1 TGCAGTGCTAGACAGTATGGCTACACCTTC CSARQYGYTF
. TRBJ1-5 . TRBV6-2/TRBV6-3 TGTGCCAGCAGTTATCATCAGAATAGCAATCAGCCCCAGCATTTT CASSYHQNSNQPQHF
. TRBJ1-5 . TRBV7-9 TGTGCCAGCAGCTTCGCCGGGGAAGGTCAGCCCCAGCATTTT CASSFAGEGQPQHF
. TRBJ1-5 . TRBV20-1 TGCAGTGCTAGAGATGTAGGCGATCAGCCCCAGCATTTT CSARDVGDQPQHF
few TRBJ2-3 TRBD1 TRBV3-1 TGTGCCAGCAGCACCGGGACAGGGGGGCTCATGGACACAGATACGCAGTATTTT CASSTGTGGLMDTDTQYF
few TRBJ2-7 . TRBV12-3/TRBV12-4 TGTGCCAGCAGTTTTCGAATGGGTGGGTGCGAGCAGTACTTC CASSFRMGGCEQYF
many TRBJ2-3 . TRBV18 TGTGCCAGCTCACCCGGGGATACAGATACGCAGTATTTT CASSPGDTDTQYF
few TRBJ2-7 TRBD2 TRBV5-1 TGCGCCAGCAGCAGGGAGGGACTAGCGGGAGGCTACGAGCAGTACTTC CASSREGLAGGYEQYF
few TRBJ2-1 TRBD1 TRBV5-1 TGCGCCAGCAGCGGCGGACAGGGGCACGGTGAGCAGTTCTTC CASSGGQGHGEQFF
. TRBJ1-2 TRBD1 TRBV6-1 TGTGCCAGCAGTGAAGAATTGTCCGGGACAGGGGGGAACTATGGCTACACCTTC CASSEELSGTGGNYGYTF
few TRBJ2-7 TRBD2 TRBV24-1 TGTGCCACCAGTGGTGCTAGCGGGGCTCAGCGATACTTC CATSGASGAQRYF
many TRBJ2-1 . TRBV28 TGTGCCAGCAGGGTTGGTATTTCCCAGGAGCAGTTCTTC CASRVGISQEQFF
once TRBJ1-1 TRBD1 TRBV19 TGTGCCAGTAGACAGGACAGGTCCACTGAAGCTTTCTTT CASRQDRSTEAFF
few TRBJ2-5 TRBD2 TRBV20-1 TGCAGTGCTTCCCCGACTAGCGGGAGGGCCGGGGAGACCCAGTACTTC CSASPTSGRAGETQYF
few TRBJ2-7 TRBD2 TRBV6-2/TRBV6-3 TGTGCCAGCAGTTACTCGCAGCGGGAGTATTCCTCCTACGAGCAGTACTTC CASSYSQREYSSYEQYF
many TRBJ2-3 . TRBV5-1 TGCGCCAGCAGCTCTGGACAGTCAGGAGATACGCAGTATTTT CASSSGQSGDTQYF
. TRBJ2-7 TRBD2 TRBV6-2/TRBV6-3 TGTGCCACCTTTCTAGCGGGACAAATGAGACGCTACGAGCAGTACTTC CATFLAGQMRRYEQYF
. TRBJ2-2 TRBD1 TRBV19 TGTGCCAGTAGTAAGGCCCGGGACAGGGGTATCGGGGAGCTGTTTTTT CASSKARDRGIGELFF
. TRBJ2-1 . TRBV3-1 TGTGCCAGCAGCCAAGGGGAGTGGGGAGGAGAGCAGTTCTTC CASSQGEWGGEQFF
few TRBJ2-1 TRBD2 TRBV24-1 TGTGCCACCAGTGACCGTAGCGGGGGTCAGTTCTTC CATSDRSGGQFF
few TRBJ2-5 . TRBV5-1 TGCGCCAGCAGCCCTCGGGCCGGGGACTCGCAAGAGACCCAGTACTTC CASSPRAGDSQETQYF
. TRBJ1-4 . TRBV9 TGTGCCAGCGGGGGCGGACCGATTAATGAAAAACTGTTTTTT CASGGGPINEKLFF
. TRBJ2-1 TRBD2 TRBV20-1 TGCAGTGCTAAACTAGCGGAGCCCCTTAATGAGCAGTTCTTC CSAKLAEPLNEQFF
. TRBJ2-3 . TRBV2 TGTGCCAGCAGTGAAAGATCAGGGAGGAACGCAGATACGCAGTATTTT CASSERSGRNADTQYF
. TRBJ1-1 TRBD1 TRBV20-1 TGCAGTGCTCCACGCGGGGACAGTACGGGCACTGAAGCTTTCTTT CSAPRGDSTGTEAFF
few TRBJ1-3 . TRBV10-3 TGTGCCACCCCCCCTAGCCCAGGACTCTCTGGAAACACCATATATTTT CATPPSPGLSGNTIYF
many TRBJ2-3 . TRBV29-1 TGCAGCGTTGAAGGGGGATTCATATATACGCAGTATTTT CSVEGGFIYTQYF
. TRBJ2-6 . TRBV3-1 TGTGCCAGCAGCCAAGAATCGCTTAGGTTGCTTTACTCTGGGGCCAACGTCCTGACTTTC CASSQESLRLLYSGANVLTF
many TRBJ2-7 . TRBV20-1 TGCAGTGCCCATCCAAACTACGAGCAGTACTTC CSAHPNYEQYF
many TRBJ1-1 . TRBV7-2 TGTGCCAGCAGCCGCCCAATCGACACTGAAGCTTTCTTT CASSRPIDTEAFF
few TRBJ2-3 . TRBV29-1 TGCAGCGTTGTGGAGGGTTCAGATACGCAGTATTTT CSVVEGSDTQYF
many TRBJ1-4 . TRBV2 TGTGCCAGCAGTATTGACAGAGCAGCTAATGAAAAACTGTTTTTT CASSIDRAANEKLFF
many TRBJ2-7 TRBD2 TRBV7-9 TGTGCCAGCACCTCAAGGGGCGGGAGGGCCGACGAGCAGTACTTC CASTSRGGRADEQYF
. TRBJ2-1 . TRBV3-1 TGTGCCAGCAGCCAATCTCGGGAGCAGTTCTTC CASSQSREQFF
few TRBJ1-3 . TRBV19 TGTGCCAGTACCCGGACCTCTGGAAACACCATATATTTT CASTRTSGNTIYF
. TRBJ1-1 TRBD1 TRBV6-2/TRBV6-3 TGTGCCAGCAGCCGACAGACAGGGGCGGTCGGAACCACTGAAGCTTTCTTT CASSRQTGAVGTTEAFF
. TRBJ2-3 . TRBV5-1 TGTGCCAGCAGCTTGGGGGCAGGGGAAACAGATACGCAGTATTTT CASSLGAGETDTQYF
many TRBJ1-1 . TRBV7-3 TGTGCCAGCAGCTTAAGCGGCCCAGAAAACACTGAAGCTTTCTTT CASSLSGPENTEAFF
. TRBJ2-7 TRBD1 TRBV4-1 TGCGCCAGCAGCCCCACAGGGGGCGTTTCCTACGAGCAGTACTTC CASSPTGGVSYEQYF
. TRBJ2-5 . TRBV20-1 TGCAGTGCTTCTCCTCCTGGAGGGGTCGAGACCCAGTACTTC CSASPPGGVETQYF
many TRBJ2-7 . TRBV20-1 TGCAGTGCTAGGCTGACCTACGAGCAGTACTTC CSARLTYEQYF
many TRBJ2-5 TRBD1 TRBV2 TGTGCCAGCACCCGCTGGGACAGGGGAGGGGAGACCCAGTACTTC CASTRWDRGGETQYF
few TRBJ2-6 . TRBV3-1 TGTGCCAGCAGCCAAGCCGTGGGGGCTGGGGCCAACGTCCTGACTTTC CASSQAVGAGANVLTF